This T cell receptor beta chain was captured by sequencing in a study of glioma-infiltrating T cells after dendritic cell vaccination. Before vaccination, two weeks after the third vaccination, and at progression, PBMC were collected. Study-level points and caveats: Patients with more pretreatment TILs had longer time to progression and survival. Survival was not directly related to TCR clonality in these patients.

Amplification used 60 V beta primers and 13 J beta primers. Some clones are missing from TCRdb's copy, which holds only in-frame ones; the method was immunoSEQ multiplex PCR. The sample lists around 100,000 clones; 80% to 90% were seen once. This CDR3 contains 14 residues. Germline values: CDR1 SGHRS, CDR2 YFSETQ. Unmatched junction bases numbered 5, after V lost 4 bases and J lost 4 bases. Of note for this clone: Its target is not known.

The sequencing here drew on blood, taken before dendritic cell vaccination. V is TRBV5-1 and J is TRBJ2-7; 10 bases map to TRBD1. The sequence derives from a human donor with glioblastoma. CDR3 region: CASSARQGAYEQYF. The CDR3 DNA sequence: TGCGCCAGCAGCGCGAGACAGGGGGCTTACGAGCAGTACTTC.